The entry that follows covers one TCR beta chain sequence. This CDR3 region has 11 residues. CDR1 is LGHDT, CDR2 YNNKEL, per germline (reference sequence). The V and J ends lost 6 bases and 7 bases respectively, with 10 bases between them. The data originate from a study of blood T cell repertoires in COVID-19. Here immunoSEQ multiplex PCR was the method, and the copy in TCRdb shows in-frame clones only, minus some. This table holds approximately 180,000 clones, 65% to 90% found once. This sequence joins TRBV3-1 (or the pseudogene TRBV3-2) and TRBJ2-7, with D perhaps matching TRBD1 (6 bases). This clonotype was sampled from a man in his fifties or sixties who had recovered from COVID-19. The specimen sequenced was PBMCs or T cells enriched from blood (not recorded which). The DNA for the CDR3 is TGTGCCAGCAGAGGGGGAACTGAGCAGTACTTC. Its translation: CASRGGTEQYF.